The 18 T cell receptor beta chains below all came from one sample that was sequenced in a study of T cell repertoires in cytomegalovirus infection. TCRdb re-analysed the reads in MiXCR, keeping a single row per CDR3 protein. The data hold roughly 320,000 distinct CDR3 sequences, with around 9.6% observed a single time. Sequencing input: PBMCs. These TCRs come from a human donor in good health (CMV status not recorded). Some clones in this sample may be carry-over from other donors' samples.

In its sample, this clonotype was seen many times. The chain uses TRBV5-5 and TRBJ1-2, with 12 bases fitting TRBD1. The V segment lost 0 bases and the J segment 11 bases; nucleotides outside the gene matches: 8. Per the germline V gene, CDR1 is SGHKS and CDR2 is YYEKEE (reference sequence). CDR3 length: 15 amino acids. CDR3 protein: CASSLDRGQGAPYTF. The CDR3 DNA follows: TGTGCCAGCAGCTTGGACAGGGGACAGGGGGCCCCTTACACCTTC. Filled out from reference TRBV5-5 and TRBJ1-2, the complete variable domain reads DAGVTQSPTHLIKTRGQQVTLRCSPISGHKSVSWYQQVLGQGPQFIFQYYEKEERGRGNFPDRFSARQFPNYSSELNVNALLLGDSALYLCASSLDRGQGAPYTFGSGTRLTVV.

This clonotype was counted many times. The V and J genes are TRBV19 and TRBJ2-1; D uncertain. CDR1 LNHDA and CDR2 SQIVND come from the germline V gene (reference sequence). V was clipped by 3 bases and J by 3 bases, with 21 bases between them. The CDR3 runs 18 residues. The CDR3 reads CASSINGPSTLIYNEQFF. The CDR3 nucleotides are TGTGCCAGTAGTATCAATGGCCCATCAACCTTGATCTACAATGAGCAGTTCTTC. Full variable domain (rest looked up from reference TRBV19 and TRBJ2-1): DGGITQSPKYLFRKEGQNVTLSCEQNLNHDAMYWYRQDPGQGLRLIYYSQIVNDFQKGDIAEGYSVSREKKESFPLTVTSAQKNPTAFYLCASSINGPSTLIYNEQFFGPGTRLTVL.

The V call is TRBV14, the J call TRBJ2-4; D may be TRBD1 (5 bases). The CDR3 contains 17 residues. Looked up from germline, CDR1 is SGHDN and CDR2 is FVKESK. Deletions cut 0 bases from V and 3 bases from J, with 15 bases between. CDR3 DNA sequence: TGTGCCAGCAGCCAAGATGGGGCTGGAACGTTCAAAAACATTCAGTACTTC. Its translation: CASSQDGAGTFKNIQYF.

This clonotype was observed at least ten times. The gene calls are TRBV7-2 and TRBJ1-6; D is ambiguous. The CDR3 extends over 14 amino acids. V gave up 5 bases and J gave up 9 bases, with 14 bases separating them. The germline CDR1 and CDR2 sequences are SGHTA and FQGNSA. The chain's CDR3 is CASSVKTGASPLHF. The CDR3 nucleotides read TGTGCCAGCAGCGTTAAGACGGGCGCTTCACCCCTCCACTTT. The full variable domain, completed using reference TRBV7-2 and TRBJ1-6, is GAGVSQSPSNKVTEKGKDVELRCDPISGHTALYWYRQSLGQGLEFLIYFQGNSAPDKSGLPSDRFSAERTGGSVSTLTIQRTQQEDSAVYLCASSVKTGASPLHFGNGTRLTVT.

This clonotype was observed many times. The chain is built from TRBV28 and TRBJ2-1; TRBD2 aligns across 9 bases. Germline trimming cut 5 bases from V and 6 bases from J; bases unmatched to any gene: 2. This CDR3 region has 13 residues. CDR1 and CDR2 (germline): MDHEN, SYDVKM. For the CDR3, the DNA is TGTGCCAGCAGTAGACTAGCGGTCAATGAGCAGTTCTTC. Amino acids: CASSRLAVNEQFF. Using reference TRBV28 and TRBJ2-1 for the parts outside the CDR3, the full variable domain is DVKVTQSSRYLVKRTGEKVFLECVQDMDHENMFWYRQDPGLGLRLIYFSYDVKMKEKGDIPEGYSVSREKKERFSLILESASTNQTSMYLCASSRLAVNEQFFGPGTRLTVL.

This clonotype showed up just a few times. The rearrangement joins TRBV14 to TRBJ2-1; D gene ambiguous. The germline V and J ends were trimmed by 2 bases and 8 bases, with 13 bases remaining between them. The CDR3 totals 14 residues. The germline V gene encodes CDR1 SGHDN and CDR2 FVKESK. CDR3 protein: CASSQSVWRDEQFF. The CDR3 DNA reads as TGTGCCAGCAGCCAAAGCGTATGGCGCGATGAGCAGTTCTTC. The full variable domain, with the rest looked up from reference TRBV14 and TRBJ2-1, is EAGVTQFPSHSVIEKGQTVTLRCDPISGHDNLYWYRRVMGKEIKFLLHFVKESKQDESGMPNNRFLAERTGGTYSTLKVQPAELEDSGVYFCASSQSVWRDEQFFGPGTRLTVL.

This clonotype was counted many times. The CDR3 protein is CASSAIGGAGEKLFF. The CDR3 nucleotides are TGTGCCAGCAGTGCAATCGGGGGCGCCGGAGAAAAACTGTTTTTT. This chain connects TRBV25-1 to TRBJ1-4; maybe TRBD1 (6 bases). V was pared by 4 bases and J by 8 bases, with 17 bases between. This CDR3 has 15 residues. Germline-derived CDR1 and CDR2 are MGHDK and SYGVNS.

This clonotype occurred many times. V and J are TRBV6-5 and TRBJ1-5; no reliable D call. Trimming took 4 bases from V and 6 from J, leaving 16 bases between them. The CDR3 extends over 15 amino acids. Looked up from germline, CDR1 is MNHEY and CDR2 is SVGAGI. The CDR3 here is CASSFRRGFGQPQHF. The CDR3 DNA reads TGTGCCAGCAGTTTTCGTCGAGGGTTCGGTCAGCCCCAGCATTTT.

This chain uses TRBV6-6 with TRBJ2-7; weak D call: TRBD1 (5 bases). The CDR3 runs to 15 residues. Trimming removed 0 bases at V and 5 bases at J, with 14 bases between. Germline V gives CDR1 MNHNY, CDR2 SVGAGI (reference sequence). This CDR3 reads CASSYSTLDIHEQYV. CDR3 bases: TGTGCCAGCAGTTACTCGACACTGGACATCCACGAGCAGTACGTC.

The chain couples TRBV2 to TRBJ2-2; D may match TRBD1 or TRBD2 (5 bases each). Germline V CDR1 and CDR2: SNHLY, FYNNEI. The CDR3 has 13 residues. Trimming left V 3 bases short and J 7 bases short, with 9 bases between. CDR3 amino acids: CASSDSGRGELFF. Here the CDR3 DNA reads TGTGCCAGCAGTGACTCGGGGCGCGGGGAGCTGTTTTTT.

The genes are TRBV9 and TRBJ2-5; D gene ambiguous. The CDR3 is 12 amino acids. V was trimmed by 0 bases and J by 7 bases, leaving 7 bases between them. Germline V gene lookup returns CDR1 SGDLS and CDR2 YYNGEE. CDR3 nucleotide sequence: TGTGCCAGCAGCGTAGCTTCATCGACCCAGTACTTC. Protein product: CASSVASSTQYF.

The V and J genes are TRBV7-3 and TRBJ2-5; 11 nucleotides line up with TRBD2. Looked up from germline, CDR1 is SGHTA and CDR2 is FQGTGA. The CDR3 loop spans 16 amino acids. V lost 1 base, J lost 4 bases, and 5 bases stayed unmatched. CDR3 region: CASSLSSGGAGETQYF. In DNA form, the CDR3 reads TGTGCCAGCAGCTTAAGTAGCGGGGGGGCAGGAGAGACCCAGTACTTC.

The sample holds many counts of this clonotype. This chain connects TRBV6-6 to TRBJ2-1; 8 nucleotides match TRBD2. The CDR3 sequence is 14 residues long. Trimming took 4 bases from V and 6 from J; bases not matched to a gene: 5. Per the germline V gene, CDR1 is MNHNY and CDR2 is SVGAGI (reference sequence). The DNA of the CDR3 is TGTGCCAGCAGTTTCATCGGGGGGGGCAATGAGCAGTTCTTC. Amino acid sequence: CASSFIGGGNEQFF.

This clonotype has a count of ten or more. The chain is built from TRBV28 and TRBJ2-7; 8 bases are shared with TRBD1. This CDR3 region has 15 residues. CDR1 MDHEN and CDR2 SYDVKM come from the germline V gene. V was pared by 3 bases and J by 7 bases, with 11 bases of the junction left unmatched. For the CDR3, the DNA is TGTGCCAGCAGTTTGGGTGGACAGGGTGGAGGAGAGCAGTACTTC. Its protein is CASSLGGQGGGEQYF.

The table lists this clonotype with many counts. The J gene is TRBJ2-2, the V gene TRBV6-1; the D is unclear. Germline V gene lookup returns CDR1 MNHNS and CDR2 SASEGT. Trimming left V 7 bases short and J 6 bases short, with 9 bases between. The CDR3 totals 12 residues. The CDR3 sequence is CASTRAPGELFF. The CDR3 bases are TGTGCCAGCACCCGCGCGCCCGGGGAGCTGTTTTTT.

This clonotype was counted ten times or more. The rearrangement uses TRBV5-1 and TRBJ1-1, with D perhaps TRBD1 (5 bases). CDR3 size: 15 residues. Germline CDR1 is SGHRS and CDR2 is YFSETQ. The germline V and J ends were trimmed by 2 bases and 4 bases, with 15 bases remaining between them. The CDR3 DNA sequence: TGCGCCAGCAGCTTAGCCCAGGGAAGGGCCACTGAAGCTTTCTTT. This translates into CASSLAQGRATEAFF.

The gene calls are TRBV12-3 or TRBV12-4 and TRBJ2-3, with unresolved D. The V end lost 2 bases, the J end lost 10 bases, and 16 bases lay between the germline ends. This CDR3 is built from 14 residues. Here the CDR3 reads CASSLFQASPPQYF. CDR3 DNA: TGTGCCAGCAGTTTATTTCAGGCGTCACCTCCGCAGTATTTT.

This clonotype was counted many times. The V call is TRBV20-1, the J call TRBJ2-5, with D perhaps given as TRBD1 or TRBD2 (7 bases each). The CDR3 covers 12 residues. Germline V gene data show CDR1 as DFQATT and CDR2 as SNEGSKA (reference sequence). CDR3: CSAGQGGETQYF. In DNA form, the CDR3 reads TGCTCGGCGGGCCAGGGGGGGGAGACCCAGTACTTC.